A selection of T cell receptor beta chains follows, all from one sample in a study of blood T cell repertoires in COVID-19. Clones were read by immunoSEQ multiplex PCR, and TCRdb kept only the in-frame ones, dropping some. Among under 200,000 clones listed, 65% to 90% were seen once. The sample was PBMCs or T cells enriched from blood (not recorded which). These receptors all stem from a woman aged 55-69 years with acute COVID-19. The CDR3 runs from the conserved cysteine through the conserved F or W. The order of the fields is D gene, J gene, clone size, V gene, CDR3 DNA, CDR3 protein. A D gene is named only where the DNA matches it firmly. Some rows have no size entry. The others give once, few or many, or a class for an expanded clone.

NA,TRBJ2-1,NA,TRBV11-2,TGTGCCAGCAGCCTAGGGTCGGGACTTTCGAATGAGCAGTTCTTC,CASSLGSGLSNEQFF
NA,TRBJ2-5,few,TRBV7-2,TGTGCCAGCAGCTTAGGCGGGGCCAGGACCCAGTACTTC,CASSLGGARTQYF
NA,TRBJ1-2,NA,TRBV7-2,TGTGCCAGCAGCCAACGGGTGACGGCTAACTATGGCTACACCTTC,CASSQRVTANYGYTF
TRBD1,TRBJ1-4,once,TRBV28,TGTGCCAGCAGTGACAGGGGGCGCGATGAAAAACTGTTTTTT,CASSDRGRDEKLFF
NA,TRBJ2-1,NA,TRBV5-1,TGCGCCAGCACCCCTAGCCGAGGGGGAGATGAGCAGTTCTTC,CASTPSRGGDEQFF
TRBD1,TRBJ2-3,NA,TRBV10-3,TGTGCCATCAGTTCTAGGGACAGGGAGTTTTCAGATACGCAGTATTTT,CAISSRDREFSDTQYF
NA,TRBJ1-1,NA,TRBV2,TGTGCCAGCAGTGCCGGGACAACTGAAGCTTTCTTT,CASSAGTTEAFF
TRBD1,TRBJ2-1,NA,TRBV7-7,TGTGCCAGCAGTTCGGGACAGGGTTCCAATGAGCAGTTCTTC,CASSSGQGSNEQFF
TRBD2,TRBJ2-3,NA,TRBV7-9,TGTGCCAGCAGCTCCAACGGGGGGGCGGTTAGCACAGATACGCAGTATTTT,CASSSNGGAVSTDTQYF
NA,TRBJ1-2,NA,TRBV4-1,TGCGCCAGCAGCCAAGATGGAGGGTCCGGGGGCTACACCTTC,CASSQDGGSGGYTF
NA,TRBJ2-1,many,TRBV18,TGTGCCAGCTCGCAGAACAATGAGCAGTTCTTC,CASSQNNEQFF
NA,TRBJ2-2,few,TRBV5-1,TGCGCCAGCAGCGTTAGTTGGGTTCCGGGCGGGGAGCTGTTTTTT,CASSVSWVPGGELFF
NA,TRBJ1-1,NA,TRBV5-4,TGTGCCAGCAGACCCACAGTTAACACTGAAGCTTTCTTT,CASRPTVNTEAFF
TRBD2,TRBJ2-1,NA,TRBV7-2,TGTGCCAGCAGCCCGATTCTAGCGGGGACGGGCAATGAGCAGTTCTTC,CASSPILAGTGNEQFF
TRBD1,TRBJ1-4,once,TRBV19,TGTGCCAGTAGTACGCAGGGGGCGGCTAATGAAAAACTGTTTTTT,CASSTQGAANEKLFF
NA,TRBJ1-5,NA,TRBV19,TGTGCCGGAAGTGAAAGGGGGAGCAATCAGCCCCAGCATTTT,CAGSERGSNQPQHF
TRBD1,TRBJ1-5,NA,TRBV6-2/TRBV6-3,TGTGCCAGCAGTTACCCGGGACAGGAAAATCAGCCCCAGCATTTT,CASSYPGQENQPQHF